This T cell receptor (beta chain) was recorded in a study of neoadjuvant nivolumab and ipilimumab in lung cancer. This clone turned up a few times. Its antigen is still unknown. Study results and limitations: Pathologic regression was not significantly tied to TCR clonality. TCR sequencing covered a small number of samples. Resected tumors had greater TCR richness and clonality than uninvolved lung. Pretherapy blood TCR richness correlated positively with resected tumor richness.

The method was immunoSEQ multiplex PCR; TCRdb's version includes in-frame clones alone and lacks a portion of them. Of 30,000 or so clones in the sample, 90% were seen once. The CDR3 is 13 residues long. Germline-derived CDR1 and CDR2 are SNHLY and FYNNEI. The V end was cut by 4 bases, the J end by 1 base, with 7 bases between. The chain combines TRBV2 with TRBJ1-1; D gene unclear. This specimen consisted of peripheral blood, obtained after neoadjuvant nivolumab, alone or with ipilimumab, at or shortly before surgery. This clonotype was sampled from an adult with non-small cell lung cancer. Here the CDR3 reads CASSVGSNTEAFF. CDR3 bases: TGTGCCAGCAGTGTAGGGTCGAACACTGAAGCTTTCTTT.